Listed here is a single T cell receptor beta chain. Its antigen remains unidentified. It has no much larger one-base neighbor in the sample; base qualities were not kept. The data stem from a study of persistence of HIV-infected CD4 T cells (dated by TCRdb to 2019 to 2021). About the study as a whole: Participants had been on suppressive ART for a median of roughly eight years. Peripheral blood samples of up to roughly 180 mL were taken at multiple time points, with the exception of two participants who underwent leukapheresis at a single time point. Anti-CD3/anti-CD28 stimulation activated a higher proportion of cells, with a lower memory fraction, than antigen stimulation. The study isolated CMV- and HIV-1 Gag-responding CD4+ T cells from ART-treated individuals to examine antigen-driven clonal expansion of HIV-1-infected cells. Proviral sequencing was used to assess clonality among infected cells, whereas TCRbeta sequencing gauged the clonality of all cells within each sorted population. For the TCR cluster analysis across participants, fewer than 10 participants were included for CMV and more than 5 participants for Gag.

The full study reports these points: TCRbeta richness in CMV- and Gag-responding cells was significantly lower than in anti-CD3/anti-CD28-responding cells; CMV-responding cells had higher oligoclonality than CD3/CD28-stimulated and Gag-responding cells. Few individuals were included in the study, and only a limited range of antigens was tested. Because the TCR analyses were done in bulk, restricting them to just the rare CMV-responding cells that actually carried HIV-1 proviruses was not possible. Within the same sorted populations, TCR oligoclonality correlated with proviral oligoclonality. Antigen-responding cells were enriched for degenerate expanded CDR3beta sequences, which suggests convergent selection of CD4+ responses to CMV and Gag.

CDR3 length: 13 amino acids, cysteine to phenylalanine. The read is trimmed to its CDR3 DNA, 39 bases read in frame from base 1. The germline V gene (reference sequence) supplies CDR1 LNHDA and CDR2 SQIVND. Deletion took 3 bases off V and 8 bases off J, with a span of 11 bases between the germline ends. The treatment or condition label on this specimen signifies: suppressive antiretroviral therapy. Cells were stimulated with anti-CD3/anti-CD28 magnetic beads as a nonspecific positive control representing the CD4+ T cell repertoire. Responding CD4+ T cells were sorted on the basis of upregulation of both CD40 ligand and CD69. HIV-1-infected adults in whom suppressive ART had been started during chronic infection were enrolled as participants. Participants had undetectable plasma HIV-1 RNA below 50 copies/mL for at least 4 years. To be included, a participant needed positive CMV serology and a CD4+ T cell count above 400 cells/uL. Before stimulation, PBMCs were isolated using density centrifugation and then depleted of CD8+ T cells. For under 20 hours, the CD8-depleted PBMCs were stimulated with anti-CD28/CD49d costimulation, a CD40-blocking antibody, and enfuvirtide to prevent new infections. Cells were sorted on a Beckman Coulter MoFlo Legacy or XDP sorter, with propidium iodide excluding dead cells. The QIAamp DNA Mini Kit was used for genomic DNA extraction from samples above one million cells, and the Quick-DNA Microprep Kit was used otherwise.

TCRbeta repertoires were sequenced from genomic DNA with the immunoSEQ hsTCRB assay version 4 in survey mode. Genomic DNA was diluted to about 10 ng/uL, using up to 1 ug per sample for TCRbeta sequencing. The authors' analysis ran thus. TCRbeta data were analyzed in ImmunoSeq Analyzer 3.0, with diversity computed on productive nucleotide rearrangements. The improved Chao index was used to estimate lower-bound TCR diversity, and the Gini coefficient was used to estimate clonality using the Immunarch R package. Different nucleotide rearrangements encoding the same CDR3beta amino acid sequence were counted as distinct clonotypes. Differential abundance analysis found TCRbeta sequences that were significantly enriched in antigen-responding cells compared with anti-CD3/anti-CD28-activated cells. GLIPH2 grouped TCRs by predicted peptide-MHC specificity, both within each participant and across combined participant data sets. The immuneACCESS repertoire file appears here via TCRdb, limited to in-frame rearrangements. These files lack a portion of the clones; in checked studies, under half of the deficit traces to unresolved V genes, and the cause of the others is not known. The V and J calls and clone size come from that table; D and trimming were worked out from the DNA. The sample table contains 35,000 to 45,000 clones; only one count was recorded for roughly nine tenths of them. The ten largest make up 0.45% to 0.5% of the sample.

The sequence derives from an adult woman with HIV who was CMV-seropositive. The source material was CD4+ T cells sorted from PBMCs after roughly 18-hour stimulation, sampled from a patient who received antiretroviral therapy. The cell subset or site label, read with the paper, signifies: CD40L+CD69+ CD4 T cells responding to anti-CD3/anti-CD28 beads, representing the overall repertoire. The chain is encoded by TRBV19 joined to TRBJ2-1; a tentative D call is TRBD2 (7 bases match). The DNA sequence follows: TGTGCCAGTAGTATGGGGAGGGGGGATGAGCAGTTCTTC. Its translation reads: CASSMGRGDEQFF.